The entry that follows covers one T cell receptor (beta chain) sequence. Its matching antigen is unknown. This sample stems from a study of T cells in Graves' hyperthyroidism and ophthalmopathy. Amplification of TCR beta CDR3 regions was performed using RNA transcripts as template. When the TCR CDR3 underwent first-round RT-PCR, the HTBI primer set was used. Using its own MiXCR run on the multiplex PCR reads, TCRdb lists one record per CDR3 protein. This table has 660,000 or so distinct CDR3 sequences, about 45% appearing once. Study results and limitations: Ophthalmopathy could be told apart from stable hyperthyroidism with a 13 V-J model. In validation, the model predicted ophthalmopathy. These predictions came a median about 6 months before onset.

The study excluded patients with uncontrolled infection, other autoimmune disease, pregnancy or lactation. Clinical symptoms, serum thyroxine and TRAb, thyroid ultrasound and orbital computed tomography together formed the diagnostic basis. Trimming took 7 bases from V and 1 from J, leaving 22 bases between them. The germline gives CDR1 LNHDA, CDR2 SQIVND (reference sequence). The CDR3 spans 17 residues. What was sequenced was peripheral blood or thyroid tissue (not recorded which). The source is an adult man with Graves' disease, either hyperthyroidism or ophthalmopathy (not recorded which). The chain recombines TRBV19 with TRBJ1-1; D may be TRBD1 (5 bases). The chain's CDR3 is CASNMVGALLTNTEAFF. The CDR3, as DNA: TGTGCCAGTAATATGGTAGGGGCCCTATTGACGAACACTGAAGCTTTCTTT.